Below, 13 T cell receptor beta chains from the same sample are listed, as sequenced in a study of shared clonotypes between healthy human individuals. TCRdb keeps only in-frame clones here, not all; method: immunoSEQ multiplex PCR. The sample lists 850,000 to 1,200,000 clones, under 80% seen once, with roughly 1.4% in the top ten. Sequences were obtained from memory CD4+ T cells sorted from blood. Regarding subset: CD45RA-negative fraction. Receptors originate from a man between 18 and 29 years old in good health.

The genes are TRBV25-1 and TRBJ1-1; tentative D call: TRBD1 (5 bases). Germline CDR1 reads MGHDK; CDR2 reads SYGVNS. V dropped 6 bases and J dropped 7 bases, with 12 bases sitting between them. The CDR3 spans 12 residues. In nucleotides, the CDR3 is TGTGCCAGCAGCCCGGGGGGGGGTGAAGCTTTCTTT. This gives the protein CASSPGGGEAFF.

The CDR3 reads CASSYPPGVGNSPLHF. In nucleotides, the CDR3 is TGTGCCAGCAGCTATCCCCCAGGGGTGGGTAATTCACCCCTCCACTTT. This chain uses TRBV11-2 with TRBJ1-6; the D gene is possibly TRBD1 (6 bases). The germline V gene has CDR1 SGHAT and CDR2 FQNNGV. V lost 4 bases, J lost 6 bases, and 16 bases lay in between. The CDR3 is made up of 16 amino acids.

This chain joins TRBV15 and TRBJ1-2, with TRBD1 matching 8 bases. Germline-derived CDR1 and CDR2 are LNHNV and YYDKDF (reference sequence). V lost 0 bases, J lost 8 bases, and 5 bases stayed unmatched. This CDR3 is built from 14 residues. CDR3 DNA sequence: TGTGCCACCAGCAGAGATCAGGGGGCCTGGGGCTACACCTTC. Translated, it gives CATSRDQGAWGYTF.

In nucleotides, the CDR3 is TGTGCCAGCAGCTTACAGACGAACACTGAAGCTTTCTTT. Encoded protein: CASSLQTNTEAFF. The J gene is TRBJ1-1, the V gene TRBV5-6; D unresolved. The CDR3 length is 13 residues. CDR1 and CDR2 from the germline V gene are SGHDT and YYEEEE. Trimming cost V 2 bases and J 1 base, with 6 bases left between them.

The chain uses TRBV5-1 and TRBJ2-7; weak D call: TRBD2 (6 bases). Per germline, CDR1 SGHRS and CDR2 YFSETQ. The CDR3 runs to 14 residues. V lost 2 bases, J lost 2 bases, and 11 bases lay in between. CDR3 sequence (DNA): TGCGCCAGCAGCTTAAGGAGGGATACCTACGAGCAGTACTTC. This codes for CASSLRRDTYEQYF.

V gene TRBV7-8 combines with J gene TRBJ2-7, with 8 bases aligning to TRBD1. This CDR3 has 16 amino acids. Germline CDR1 reads SGHVS; CDR2 reads FQNEAQ. The junction had 16 bases not matched to a gene; V was cut back by 6 bases and J by 6 bases. CDR3 coding DNA: TGTGCCAGCAGTCAGGGGTTGAGACAGGGGCCGGGCGAGCAGTACTTC. Protein sequence: CASSQGLRQGPGEQYF.

This clone was counted ten times or more. The rearrangement uses TRBV14 and TRBJ2-4; D perhaps matches TRBD1 (6 bases). From germline, CDR1 is SGHDN and CDR2 FVKESK. Trimming took 1 base from V and 2 from J, leaving 9 bases between them. The CDR3 runs 15 residues. CDR3 bases: TGTGCCAGCAGCCAAGGACAGGCCTCCAAAAACATTCAGTACTTC. Translation: CASSQGQASKNIQYF.

J is TRBJ2-3 and V is TRBV2; 7 bases line up with TRBD2. The CDR3 has 13 amino acids. V shed 8 bases, J shed 3 bases, and the junction held 5 bases outside the gene matches. The germline V gene has CDR1 SNHLY and CDR2 FYNNEI. This chain's CDR3 is CASSSGRTDTQYF. CDR3 in DNA: TGTGCCAGCTCTAGCGGCCGGACAGATACGCAGTATTTT.

The chain carries TRBV10-3 and TRBJ2-7; the D gene is possibly TRBD1 (5 bases). The V end lost 5 bases, the J end lost 3 bases, and 11 bases lay between the germline ends. CDR1 is ENHRY, CDR2 SYGVKD, per germline. The CDR3 runs 13 residues. CDR3 nucleotide sequence: TGTGCCATCAGTTATACTCAGGGCTACGAGCAGTACTTC. It specifies CAISYTQGYEQYF.

There are a few counts of this clone. This chain connects TRBV19 to TRBJ2-1; D not certain. Trimming took off 1 base at V and 0 bases at J, with 7 bases between the two ends. Germline CDR1 reads LNHDA; CDR2 reads SQIVND (reference sequence). This CDR3 is built from 15 residues. The CDR3 reads CASSIGWTSYNEQFF. CDR3 DNA sequence: TGTGCCAGTAGTATAGGGTGGACCTCCTACAATGAGCAGTTCTTC.

At least ten counts were recorded for this clone. CDR3 protein: CASSEALSGGTFF. The CDR3 DNA reads as TGTGCCAGCAGTGAAGCTCTTTCCGGGGGAACTTTCTTT. The chain employs TRBV6-1 and TRBJ1-1, with D tentatively TRBD1 (5 bases). The CDR3 runs to 13 residues. The germline CDR1 and CDR2 sequences are MNHNS and SASEGT. The V gene lost 0 bases and the J gene lost 12 bases, with 14 bases spanning the gap.

As for this clone: A junction boundary mismatches the germline segment, possibly from a read error. This chain links TRBV27 with TRBJ1-3; tentative D call: TRBD1 (5 bases). This CDR3 region has 14 residues. Germline assignment: CDR1 MNHEY and CDR2 SMNVEV (reference sequence). The DNA for the CDR3 is TGTGCCAGCAGCCCCGGGACGGGTGGAAGCACCATATATTTT. It translates to CASSPGTGGSTIYF.

In this sample, this clone turned up many times. Other nucleotide sequences from this sample produce the same CDR3. V and J are TRBV28 and TRBJ2-7, with 9 bases matching TRBD1. Germline V gene data show CDR1 as MDHEN and CDR2 as SYDVKM. There are 13 residues in the CDR3. J was trimmed by 4 bases and V by 4 bases; bases with no gene match: 2. The CDR3 spells CASSSGQGYEQYF. As DNA, the CDR3 is TGTGCCAGCAGTTCTGGACAGGGGTACGAGCAGTACTTC.